Many counts were recorded for the clone carrying this T cell receptor (beta chain). Antigen: not known. Orbital computed tomography, thyroid ultrasound, TRAb, serum thyroxine and clinical symptoms formed the basis of diagnosis. These data are taken from a study of Graves' ophthalmopathy and Graves' hyperthyroidism. Trimming cost V 3 bases and J 4 bases; bases outside gene matches: 7. CDR3 length: 15 amino acids. Germline V CDR1 and CDR2: SNHLY, FYNNEI. Study outcomes and limitations: Predictions made by the model for ophthalmopathy progression reached 70% to 71% sensitivity and roughly 79% specificity. Most clonotypes expanded in thyroid above 0.001 frequency were present in blood too.

TCR beta CDR3 regions were amplified from RNA transcripts. Scientists carried out first-round RT-PCR using HTBI primers and then a second-round multiplex PCR. One entry per CDR3 protein results from TCRdb running MiXCR on the multiplex PCR reads. The table has under 800,000 distinct CDR3 sequences, 22% seen once. Sequences were obtained from peripheral blood. The rearrangement links TRBV2 to TRBJ2-5; TRBD2 aligns across 8 bases. This clonotype originated in a woman aged 18-35 years with stable Graves' hyperthyroidism. Some clones in this sample may be carry-over from other donors' samples. The CDR3: CASSDYPGGRETQYF. DNA for the CDR3: TGTGCCAGCAGTGACTACCCGGGAGGGCGAGAGACCCAGTACTTC. The entire variable domain, with the rest obtained from reference TRBV2 and TRBJ2-5, is as follows: EPEVTQTPSHQVTQMGQEVILRCVPISNHLYFYWYRQILGQKVEFLVSFYNNEISEKSEIFDDQFSVERPDGSNFTLKIRSTKLEDSAMYFCASSDYPGGRETQYFGPGTRLLVL.